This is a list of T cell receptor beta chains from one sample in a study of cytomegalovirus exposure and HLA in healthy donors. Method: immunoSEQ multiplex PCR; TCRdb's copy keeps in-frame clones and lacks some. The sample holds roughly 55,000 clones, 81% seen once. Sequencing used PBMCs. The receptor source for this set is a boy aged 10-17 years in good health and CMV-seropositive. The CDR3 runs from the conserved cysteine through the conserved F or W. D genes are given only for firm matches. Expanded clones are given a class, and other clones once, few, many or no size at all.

CASSRMAYSNQPQHF,TGTGCCAGCAGTAGAATGGCTTATAGCAATCAGCCCCAGCATTTT,TRBJ1-5,NA,NA,TRBV6-5
CASSRLAGATSTGELFF,TGCGCCAGCAGCCGACTAGCGGGGGCAACAAGCACCGGGGAGCTGTTTTTT,TRBJ2-2,few,TRBD2,TRBV4-1
CASSLAGKGQPQHF,TGCGCCAGCAGCTTGGCCGGGAAGGGACAGCCCCAGCATTTT,TRBJ1-5,NA,NA,TRBV5-1
CASSYSGGAQEQFF,TGTGCCAGCAGCTATAGCGGGGGGGCTCAAGAGCAGTTCTTC,TRBJ2-1,NA,TRBD2,TRBV2
CASSEGDRAVSGIQYF,TGTGCCAGCAGTGAGGGAGACAGGGCCGTCTCAGGGATTCAGTACTTC,TRBJ2-4,NA,TRBD1,TRBV2
CASSSGNRLGYTF,TGTGCCAGCAGCTCCGGGAACCGGTTAGGCTACACCTTC,TRBJ1-2,NA,NA,TRBV7-9
CASSSQGQTDTQYF,TGTGCCAGCAGCTCACAGGGTCAGACAGATACGCAGTATTTT,TRBJ2-3,few,NA,TRBV11-2
CASPREGGEQYF,TGTGCCAGCCCCAGGGAGGGGGGCGAGCAGTACTTC,TRBJ2-7,NA,NA,TRBV6-1
CASREGINSPLHF,TGTGCCAGCAGAGAGGGAATTAATTCACCCCTCCACTTT,TRBJ1-6,NA,NA,TRBV6-1
CASSFLGGTGQETQYF,TGTGCCAGCAGTTTCCTAGGTGGGACAGGGCAGGAGACCCAGTACTTC,TRBJ2-5,NA,TRBD1,TRBV27
CASSLTGSEQYF,TGTGCCAGCAGTCTTACAGGTTCCGAGCAGTACTTC,TRBJ2-7,NA,NA,TRBV6-5
CASSMGTGGTRTEKLFF,TGTGCCAGTAGTATGGGGACAGGAGGGACTCGGACGGAAAAACTGTTTTTT,TRBJ1-4,NA,TRBD1,TRBV19
CASSVEEWYEQYF,TGCGCCAGCAGCGTGGAGGAATGGTACGAGCAGTACTTC,TRBJ2-7,once,NA,TRBV4-1
CASSLLGGAYYNEQFF,TGTGCCAGCAGCCTACTAGGCGGGGCCTACTACAATGAGCAGTTCTTC,TRBJ2-1,NA,NA,TRBV14
CASSPRSRVQYF,TGTGCCAGCAGCCCCCGTAGCAGGGTCCAGTACTTC,TRBJ2-5,NA,NA,TRBV7-2
CASSVANGEDGEQYF,TGTGCCAGCAGCGTAGCTAACGGGGAGGATGGCGAGCAGTACTTC,TRBJ2-7,NA,NA,TRBV9
CASSVGVRTGNTIYF,TGTGCCAGCAGCGTCGGCGTAAGGACAGGAAACACCATATATTTT,TRBJ1-3,NA,NA,TRBV5-6
CASSLLLAGGHNNEQFF,TGTGCCAGCAGCTTACTCCTAGCGGGGGGCCATAACAATGAGCAGTTCTTC,TRBJ2-1,NA,TRBD2,TRBV7-9
CASSPGRTGDYGYTF,TGTGCCAGCAGCCCAGGCCGGACAGGAGACTATGGCTACACCTTC,TRBJ1-2,NA,TRBD1,TRBV7-9
CASSEALKQGTYSNQPQHF,TGTGCCAGCAGTGAAGCACTTAAACAGGGAACTTATAGCAATCAGCCCCAGCATTTT,TRBJ1-5,NA,NA,TRBV6-1
CASSLDGTGGFSPLHF,TGTGCCAGCAGCTTAGACGGGACAGGGGGCTTTTCACCCCTCCACTTT,TRBJ1-6,NA,TRBD1,TRBV11-2
CASSLLVQGTDTQYF,TGTGCCAGCAGCCTACTCGTCCAGGGCACAGATACGCAGTATTTT,TRBJ2-3,few,NA,TRBV6-6
CASSLQTTRMGGYTF,TGTGCCAGCAGTTTGCAGACAACCCGAATGGGTGGCTACACCTTC,TRBJ1-2,NA,NA,TRBV6-6
CASSVGGTAAADTQYF,TGTGCCAGCAGCGTAGGCGGGACTGCCGCGGCAGATACGCAGTATTTT,TRBJ2-3,NA,NA,TRBV9
CASSPGTNSYYGYTF,TGTGCCAGCAGCCCGGGGACAAATTCCTACTATGGCTACACCTTC,TRBJ1-2,NA,NA,TRBV7-8
CASTLLQPATEAFF,TGTGCCAGCACTTTATTACAGCCTGCCACTGAAGCTTTCTTT,TRBJ1-1,once,NA,TRBV2
CASSPARTGFSYEQYF,TGTGCCAGCTCACCTGCTCGGACAGGGTTTTCCTACGAGCAGTACTTC,TRBJ2-7,NA,TRBD1,TRBV18